This entry lists 22 T cell receptor beta chains sequenced from one sample in a study of radiation and T cells in renal cell carcinoma (dated by TCRdb to 2020 to 2021). The label giving this sample's time point can be read as: blood 2 weeks post-SBRT. The treatment or condition label, read with the paper, signifies: 15 Gy SBRT to primary tumor, nephrectomy 4 weeks later. Library preparation was by the immunoSEQ multiplex PCR assay. What TCRdb holds here is the immuneACCESS table cut down to in-frame rearrangements. Part of the clones is not present; checked against another copy, under half of the missing clones reflect an unresolved V gene, and the others are unexplained. The sample profile shows roughly 130,000 clones; approximately 90% of them were found once. The ten largest clonotypes hold 5.8% of the sample. Sequenced material: blood, taken from a patient whose treatment included radiotherapy and nephrectomy. These TCRs come from a woman in her 70s with renal cell carcinoma.

V is TRBV5-4 and J is TRBJ2-1; no clear D gene. Germline V gene data show CDR1 as SGHNT and CDR2 as YYREEE (reference sequence). V was clipped by 4 bases and J by 6 bases, with 14 bases between them. The CDR3 covers 14 residues. CDR3 region: CASSLAVLVNEQFF. DNA for the CDR3: TGTGCCAGCAGCCTGGCGGTGTTAGTCAATGAGCAGTTCTTC. Full variable domain (rest looked up from reference TRBV5-4 and TRBJ2-1): ETGVTQSPTHLIKTRGQQVTLRCSSQSGHNTVSWYQQALGQGPQFIFQYYREEENGRGNFPPRFSGLQFPNYSSELNVNALELDDSALYLCASSLAVLVNEQFFGPGTRLTVL.

This chain links TRBV7-9 with TRBJ1-6, with TRBD1 identical over 9 bases. Germline assignment: CDR1 SEHNR and CDR2 FQNEAQ (reference sequence). The CDR3 runs 15 residues. The V segment lost 3 bases and the J segment 6 bases; nucleotides outside the gene matches: 3. The CDR3 sequence is CASSFKQGANSPLHF. The CDR3 DNA follows: TGTGCCAGCAGCTTTAAACAGGGGGCTAATTCACCCCTCCACTTT.

This chain connects TRBV18 to TRBJ1-3, with D hard to call. The CDR3 has 16 amino acids. The V gene's germline CDR1 is KGHSH and CDR2 LQKENI. V dropped 3 bases and J dropped 0 bases, with 12 bases sitting between them. Here the CDR3 reads CASSPPGRNSGNTIYF. The CDR3 DNA is TGTGCCAGCTCACCTCCCGGACGTAACTCTGGAAACACCATATATTTT.

This chain connects TRBV6-5 to TRBJ2-2; D is unresolved. The CDR3 is 15 amino acids. CDR1 is MNHEY, CDR2 SVGAGI, per germline. Trimming stripped 6 bases from V and 6 bases from J, with 17 bases between. CDR3 residues: CASRGSALYSGELFF. CDR3 coding DNA: TGTGCCAGCAGGGGCAGCGCGTTATATTCCGGGGAGCTGTTTTTT.

The V gene is TRBV6-1, the J gene TRBJ1-2, with D perhaps TRBD1 (5 bases). The germline gives CDR1 MNHNS, CDR2 SASEGT. The CDR3 totals 13 residues. The V and J ends lost 1 base and 4 bases respectively, with 7 bases between them. CDR3 protein: CASSEEQVYGYTF. In nucleotides, the CDR3 is TGTGCCAGCAGTGAAGAACAGGTCTATGGCTACACCTTC.

The chain joins TRBV7-9 to TRBJ1-1, with TRBD1 matching 7 bases. This CDR3 contains 15 residues. Germline CDR1 is SEHNR and CDR2 is FQNEAQ (reference sequence). Germline trimming cut 5 bases from V and 1 base from J; bases unmatched to any gene: 7. This CDR3 reads CASSIRQGPNTEAFF. The CDR3 nucleotides read TGTGCCAGCAGCATACGACAGGGCCCGAACACTGAAGCTTTCTTT.

This sequence joins TRBV11-2 and TRBJ2-7, with D perhaps TRBD1 (5 bases). The CDR3 has 14 residues. Trimming stripped 1 base from V and 4 bases from J, with 11 bases between. Germline values: CDR1 SGHAT, CDR2 FQNNGV. CDR3 sequence reads: CASSLGTNLYEQYF. The CDR3 coding sequence is TGTGCCAGCAGCTTAGGGACAAACTTATACGAGCAGTACTTC.

In its sample, this clone was seen once. This chain links TRBV10-3 with TRBJ1-5; D gene ambiguous. V was trimmed by 2 bases and J by 2 bases, leaving 13 bases between them. The CDR3 is made up of 16 amino acids. The germline gives CDR1 ENHRY, CDR2 SYGVKD. The CDR3 DNA sequence: TGTGCCATCAGTGAGGAGGGCCCACTAGGCAATCAGCCCCAGCATTTT. Its protein is CAISEEGPLGNQPQHF.

The chain uses TRBV18 and TRBJ1-5; maybe TRBD1 (6 bases). The CDR3 consists of 15 residues. The germline gives CDR1 KGHSH, CDR2 LQKENI. V dropped 6 bases and J dropped 6 bases, with 18 bases sitting between them. The CDR3, as DNA: TGTGCCAGCTCCCCTACACAGGGAGGAAGTCAGCCCCAGCATTTT. As protein: CASSPTQGGSQPQHF.

The rearrangement uses TRBV28 and TRBJ1-6, with D perhaps TRBD1 (5 bases). Trimming cost V 10 bases and J 7 bases, with 17 bases left between them. CDR3 length equals 14 residues. Per germline, CDR1 MDHEN and CDR2 SYDVKM. CDR3 residues: CATPKGTLNSPLHF. The CDR3 region has the DNA TGTGCCACCCCAAAAGGGACCCTGAATTCACCCCTCCACTTT.

The V call is TRBV7-2, the J call TRBJ2-2; 14 positions match TRBD2. The trim removed 5 bases at V and 2 bases at J, leaving 4 bases unmatched. There are 17 residues in the CDR3. CDR1 is SGHTA, CDR2 FQGNSA, per germline. For the CDR3, the DNA is TGTGCCAGCAGCCGGACTAGCGGGGGGCCAAACACCGGGGAGCTGTTTTTT. It specifies CASSRTSGGPNTGELFF.

Remarks on this clone: This sample also contains other DNA sequences that code for the same CDR3. The chain combines TRBV19 with TRBJ2-3; D gene uncertain. Germline V lookup: CDR1 LNHDA, CDR2 SQIVND (reference sequence). This CDR3 has 12 residues. Trimming removed 3 bases from V and 2 bases from J, with 3 bases in between. The CDR3: CASSISTDTQYF. CDR3 DNA sequence: TGTGCCAGTAGTATTTCCACAGATACGCAGTATTTT. Together with reference TRBV19 and TRBJ2-3, the CDR3 gives the full variable domain: DGGITQSPKYLFRKEGQNVTLSCEQNLNHDAMYWYRQDPGQGLRLIYYSQIVNDFQKGDIAEGYSVSREKKESFPLTVTSAQKNPTAFYLCASSISTDTQYFGPGTRLTVL.

This clone has just a few counts. V usage is TRBV27 and J usage is TRBJ1-1; D uncertain. The CDR3 loop spans 15 amino acids. V dropped 3 bases and J dropped 1 base, with 12 bases sitting between them. Germline values: CDR1 MNHEY, CDR2 SMNVEV (reference sequence). This CDR3 is CASSLWSGSNTEAFF. DNA for the CDR3: TGTGCCAGCAGTTTGTGGTCAGGATCGAACACTGAAGCTTTCTTT.

This clone was observed once. The chain has TRBV4-2 and TRBJ1-3; TRBD1 aligns across 9 bases. The germline V gene has CDR1 LGHNA and CDR2 YNFKEQ. The CDR3 is made up of 16 amino acids. V lost 5 bases, J lost 0 bases, and 5 bases stayed unmatched. CDR3 sequence (DNA): TGTGCCAGCAGCTCAGAGACAGGGGGCTCTGGAAACACCATATATTTT. Translating gives CASSSETGGSGNTIYF.

This chain uses TRBV27 with TRBJ2-3; weak D call: TRBD2 (6 bases). This CDR3 is built from 15 residues. V dropped 5 bases and J dropped 1 base, with 13 bases sitting between them. Germline lookup yields CDR1 MNHEY and CDR2 SMNVEV (reference sequence). Here the CDR3 reads CASSTRASGTDTQYF. In DNA form, the CDR3 reads TGTGCCAGCAGTACCCGGGCTAGCGGCACAGATACGCAGTATTTT.

V gene TRBV14 combines with J gene TRBJ2-1, with D uncertain. Trimming cost V 0 bases and J 9 bases, with 9 bases left between them. The CDR3 totals 13 residues. CDR1 and CDR2 from the germline V gene are SGHDN and FVKESK. In DNA, the CDR3 is TGTGCCAGCAGCCAAGATCCCTTTTTTGAGCAGTTCTTC. Translating gives CASSQDPFFEQFF.

The chain couples TRBV2 to TRBJ2-3; a possible D gene is TRBD2 (6 bases). The CDR3 consists of 16 residues. V dropped 5 bases and J dropped 2 bases, with 17 bases sitting between them. Germline assignment: CDR1 SNHLY and CDR2 FYNNEI. The CDR3: CASSRRGAAHTDTQYF. The DNA of the CDR3 is TGTGCCAGCAGTCGCCGCGGGGCGGCGCACACAGATACGCAGTATTTT.

Only a few counts were recorded for this clone. The chain is built from TRBV5-1 and TRBJ1-2, with D unresolved. V gave up 0 bases and J gave up 1 base, with 7 bases separating them. Germline V lookup: CDR1 SGHRS, CDR2 YFSETQ. This CDR3 has 14 residues. The CDR3 nucleotides read TGCGCCAGCAGCTTGGCCCCGGGTAACTATGGCTACACCTTC. Protein product: CASSLAPGNYGYTF. The variable domain in full, completed from reference TRBV5-1 and TRBJ1-2, reads KAGVTQTPRYLIKTRGQQVTLSCSPISGHRSVSWYQQTPGQGLQFLFEYFSETQRNKGNFPGRFSGRQFSNSRSEMNVSTLELGDSALYLCASSLAPGNYGYTFGSGTRLTVV.

The chain combines TRBV19 with TRBJ2-7, with a possible D match to TRBD2 (5 bases). Germline CDR1 LNHDA, CDR2 SQIVND (reference sequence). The CDR3 has 14 residues. The V end lost 5 bases, the J end lost 4 bases, and 15 bases lay between the germline ends. The CDR3 DNA sequence: TGTGCCAGTAGTGAGGGAGACAAGAGATACGAGCAGTACTTC. It specifies CASSEGDKRYEQYF.

V is TRBV7-6 and J is TRBJ2-5, with D tentatively TRBD1 (6 bases). V gave up 4 bases and J gave up 5 bases, with 11 bases separating them. This CDR3 is built from 13 residues. Looked up from germline, CDR1 is SGHVS and CDR2 is FNYEAQ. CDR3: CASSSDQGETQYF. The CDR3 DNA is TGTGCCAGCAGCTCCGACCAGGGGGAGACCCAGTACTTC.

This clone appeared once. The chain links TRBV2 to TRBJ2-3; D unresolved. Germline V gene lookup returns CDR1 SNHLY and CDR2 FYNNEI. The CDR3 contains 11 residues. Trimming pared 1 base from V and 6 bases from J, leaving 2 bases between. For the CDR3, the DNA is TGTGCCAGCAGTGAAGAGGATACGCAGTATTTT. Translation: CASSEEDTQYF.

The chain links TRBV28 to TRBJ1-5; TRBD1 matches at 12 bases. The V gene's germline CDR1 is MDHEN and CDR2 SYDVKM. The CDR3 has 16 amino acids. Trimming took 8 bases from V and 5 from J; bases not matched to a gene: 10. CDR3 bases: TGTGCCAGCGGAATTCCCGGGACAGGGGGCCATCAGCCCCAGCATTTT. Its protein product is CASGIPGTGGHQPQHF.